This T cell receptor (beta chain) was observed in a study of blood T cell repertoires in COVID-19. Per the authors' pipeline: Using reference gene primer amplification, nucleated cell counts were estimated. Profiled with immunoSEQ multiplex PCR; TCRdb holds only in-frame clones, not every one. For V, J and clone size, that table is used; D and trimming come from the DNA. Here the sample spans some 260,000 clones, about 86% being singletons. Adults between roughly 18 and 90 years of age took part from about two dozen US areas. Participants reported their clinical history, and cohort assignment relied on those reports. The V gene end was trimmed by 4 bases and the J gene end by 2 bases; junction bases not matched to a gene: 7. CDR1 and CDR2 (germline): SGDLS, YYNGEE. This CDR3 is built from 16 residues.

The sample was PBMCs or T cells enriched from blood (not recorded which). The chain couples TRBV9 to TRBJ2-2, with TRBD2 identical over 8 bases. The origin of this receptor is a man aged 25 to 40 with acute COVID-19. The CDR3 DNA reads as TGTGCCAGCAGCAAGGGGCTAGCGGGTAACACCGGGGAGCTGTTTTTT. This translates into CASSKGLAGNTGELFF.